This is a list of T cell receptor beta chains from one sample in a study of blood T cell repertoires in COVID-19. Some clones are missing from TCRdb's copy, which holds only in-frame ones; the method was immunoSEQ multiplex PCR. The sample has 80,000 to 100,000 clones, about nine tenths seen once. The specimen was peripheral blood. The receptor set was obtained from a woman aged 45-65 years with active or convalescent COVID-19. Both conserved end residues are part of each CDR3. A D gene is named only where the DNA matches it firmly. The listing skips clone size in some rows; elsewhere it reads once, few, many or a size class.

D	J	V	size	CDR3	DNA
.	TRBJ1-4	TRBV9	.	CASSSRTGTNEKLFF	TGTGCCAGCAGCTCCCGGACGGGGACTAATGAAAAACTGTTTTTT
.	TRBJ1-1	TRBV20-1	.	CSARPDRQAFF	TGCAGTGCTAGACCCGACAGACAAGCTTTCTTT
TRBD1	TRBJ1-2	TRBV19	.	CASSISGTGARNYGYTF	TGTGCCAGTAGTATCTCCGGGACAGGGGCCCGAAACTATGGCTACACCTTC
.	TRBJ1-1	TRBV9	.	CASSVVEGRAEAFF	TGTGCCAGCAGCGTAGTTGAGGGTCGCGCTGAAGCTTTCTTT
TRBD1	TRBJ1-6	TRBV3-1/TRBV3-2	.	CASNLGTGGSPLHF	TGTGCCAGCAACCTTGGGACAGGGGGTTCACCCCTCCACTTT
TRBD2	TRBJ2-3	TRBV19	.	CASSIGLAGGTDTQYF	TGTGCCAGTAGTATCGGGTTAGCGGGGGGCACAGATACGCAGTATTTT
.	TRBJ1-6	TRBV14	medium-sized	CASSQNRGGNSPLHF	TGTGCCAGCAGCCAAAATCGCGGGGGGAATTCACCCCTCCACTTT
.	TRBJ1-5	TRBV5-8	.	CASNRVNSNQPQHF	TGTGCCAGCAACCGGGTGAATAGCAATCAGCCCCAGCATTTT
.	TRBJ1-2	TRBV2	.	CASSHKSNQGYTF	TGTGCCAGCAGCCATAAAAGTAATCAGGGCTACACCTTC
TRBD2	TRBJ2-7	TRBV4-3	few	CASSRAGTSGPNEQYF	TGCGCCAGCAGCCGCGCCGGGACTAGCGGGCCCAACGAGCAGTACTTC
.	TRBJ2-7	TRBV9	once	CASSVSGGYEQYF	TGTGCCAGCAGCGTATCAGGGGGGTACGAGCAGTACTTC
.	TRBJ1-2	TRBV6-2/TRBV6-3	.	CASSYQRLDYGYTF	TGTGCCAGCAGTTACCAGAGGCTGGACTATGGCTACACCTTC
.	TRBJ2-7	TRBV6-1	few	CASSEEGQPYEQYF	TGTGCCAGCAGTGAAGAGGGGCAGCCCTACGAGCAGTACTTC
.	TRBJ1-3	TRBV19	.	CASSGSQYGRAYGGNTIYF	TGTGCCAGTAGTGGGAGCCAGTACGGACGTGCCTATGGGGGAAACACCATATATTTT
.	TRBJ1-1	TRBV27	.	CASSLSRVGNTEAFF	TGTGCCAGCAGTTTATCCAGGGTAGGGAACACTGAAGCTTTCTTT
TRBD2	TRBJ2-1	TRBV6-2/TRBV6-3	.	CASSYDRRGGLGEQFF	TGTGCCAGCAGTTACGATCGGCGGGGGGGCCTCGGTGAGCAGTTCTTC
TRBD2	TRBJ2-3	TRBV20-1	.	CSASDWAGGITDTQYF	TGCAGTGCTAGTGATTGGGCGGGGGGGATCACAGATACGCAGTATTTT
.	TRBJ1-5	TRBV2	.	CASSRGGATQPQHF	TGTGCCAGCAGCCGTGGGGGGGCGACTCAGCCCCAGCATTTT
TRBD1	TRBJ2-7	TRBV3-1/TRBV3-2	.	CASSYIPGQGNEQYF	TGTGCCAGCAGCTACATCCCCGGACAGGGTAACGAGCAGTACTTC
.	TRBJ1-1	TRBV19	once	CASSIGQNTEAFF	TGTGCCAGTAGTATTGGACAGAACACTGAAGCTTTCTTT
TRBD1	TRBJ2-7	TRBV20-1	.	CSASPLTGTYEQYF	TGCAGTGCTAGTCCTCTGACAGGGACCTACGAGCAGTACTTC
.	TRBJ1-5	TRBV10-1	.	CASRGGREPQHF	TGCGCCAGCAGGGGGGGGCGCGAGCCCCAGCATTTT
TRBD1	TRBJ1-2	TRBV30	.	CAWSVRRGESGYTF	TGTGCCTGGAGTGTACGCAGGGGGGAGAGTGGCTACACCTTC
TRBD1	TRBJ1-1	TRBV7-9	.	CASSTEPRGVGTEAFF	TGTGCCAGCAGCACAGAGCCCAGGGGGGTGGGAACTGAAGCTTTCTTT
.	TRBJ1-1	TRBV3-1/TRBV3-2	.	CASSQYLSSEAFF	TGTGCCAGCAGCCAATATCTATCGTCCGAAGCTTTCTTT
TRBD1	TRBJ1-6	TRBV6-5	.	CASRGDSRDSPLHF	TGTGCCAGCAGGGGGGACAGTCGAGATTCACCCCTCCACTTT
TRBD1	TRBJ2-1	TRBV3-1/TRBV3-2	.	CASSHVAITPGQGSENEQFF	TGTGCCAGCAGCCACGTGGCAATAACCCCGGGACAGGGGTCGGAAAATGAGCAGTTCTTC
TRBD2	TRBJ2-7	TRBV11-2	.	CASSLRLAGGYEQYF	TGTGCCAGCAGCTTGCGACTAGCGGGGGGCTACGAGCAGTACTTC
TRBD2	TRBJ2-7	TRBV27	once	CASSSPSGLAGGDEQYF	TGTGCCAGCAGTTCCCCTAGCGGACTAGCGGGGGGAGACGAGCAGTACTTC
TRBD1	TRBJ1-2	TRBV9	few	CASSAAGQARNYGYTF	TGTGCCAGCAGCGCGGCGGGACAGGCTAGGAACTATGGCTACACCTTC
.	TRBJ1-1	TRBV5-4	.	CALYSPLNTEAFF	TGTGCCTTATACAGTCCGTTGAACACTGAAGCTTTCTTT
.	TRBJ1-5	TRBV6-2/TRBV6-3	.	CASSYTAGKAQPQHF	TGTGCCAGCAGTTACACGGCAGGGAAGGCTCAGCCCCAGCATTTT
.	TRBJ1-6	TRBV7-2	.	CASSLRYNSPLHF	TGTGCCAGCAGCTTACGTTATAATTCACCCCTCCACTTT
.	TRBJ1-5	TRBV25-1	.	CASSEGDTASEPQHF	TGTGCCAGCAGTGAGGGAGATACGGCGTCGGAGCCCCAGCATTTT
TRBD2	TRBJ2-3	TRBV30	.	CAWSERGDLDTQYF	TGTGCCTGGAGCGAGCGGGGGGATCTGGATACGCAGTATTTT
.	TRBJ2-2	TRBV10-3	.	CAITPGDSRIYRNTGELFF	TGTGCCATCACCCCGGGGGACTCCCGAATCTATAGGAACACCGGGGAGCTGTTTTTT
.	TRBJ1-3	TRBV7-6	.	CASSPPAGFSGNTIYF	TGTGCCAGCAGCCCCCCCGCAGGCTTCTCTGGAAACACCATATATTTT
.	TRBJ1-3	TRBV4-2	.	CASSQNMAGTIYF	TGTGCCAGCAGCCAAAATATGGCAGGCACCATATATTTT
.	TRBJ2-7	TRBV5-5	.	CASSSPGGSYEQYF	TGTGCCAGCAGCTCACCCGGGGGCTCCTACGAGCAGTACTTC
.	TRBJ2-1	TRBV7-3	once	CASSPTMIRRGSNEQFF	TGTGCCAGCAGCCCAACCATGATTCGCAGGGGCAGTAATGAGCAGTTCTTC
.	TRBJ1-2	TRBV5-1	.	CASSDPPQGNYGYTF	TGCGCCAGCAGCGATCCACCCCAGGGGAACTATGGCTACACCTTC